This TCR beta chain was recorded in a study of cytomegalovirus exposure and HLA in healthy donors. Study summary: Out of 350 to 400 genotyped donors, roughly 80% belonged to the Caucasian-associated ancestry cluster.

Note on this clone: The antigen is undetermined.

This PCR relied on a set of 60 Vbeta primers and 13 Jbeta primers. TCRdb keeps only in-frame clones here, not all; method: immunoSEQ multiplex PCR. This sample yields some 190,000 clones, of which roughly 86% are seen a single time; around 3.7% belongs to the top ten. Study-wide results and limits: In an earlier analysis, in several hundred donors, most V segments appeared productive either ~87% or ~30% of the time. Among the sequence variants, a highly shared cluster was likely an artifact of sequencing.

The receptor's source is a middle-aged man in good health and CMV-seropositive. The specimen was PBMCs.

CDR3 in amino acids: CAWSGPTSGSSYEQYF. The CDR3 bases are TGTGCCTGGAGTGGGCCGACTAGCGGGAGCTCCTACGAGCAGTACTTC. The chain combines TRBV30 with TRBJ2-7, with 12 bases lining up with TRBD2. Germline V gene lookup returns CDR1 GTSNPN and CDR2 SVGIG (reference sequence). V shed 1 base and J 0 bases; nucleotides not matched to a gene: 4. CDR3 length: 16 amino acids.